Following are 27 T cell receptor beta chains from one sample sequenced in a study of T cells in Graves' hyperthyroidism and ophthalmopathy. RNA transcripts yielded amplified TCR beta CDR3 regions. When the TCR CDR3 underwent first-round RT-PCR, the HTBI primer set was used. One entry per CDR3 protein, called by TCRdb with MiXCR from the multiplex PCR reads. The sample gives hundreds of thousands of distinct CDR3 sequences, nearly 45% of which show up once; more than 7% is in the top ten. The sequencing sample was made of peripheral blood or thyroid tissue (not recorded which). All receptors come from an adult man with Graves' disease, either hyperthyroidism or ophthalmopathy (not recorded which).

This chain uses TRBV10-3 with TRBJ1-4; D may be TRBD1 (5 bases). The CDR3 contains 15 residues. Germline CDR1 reads ENHRY; CDR2 reads SYGVKD. The ends were cut back, 0 bases at V and 8 bases at J, with 13 bases in the middle. In nucleotides, the CDR3 is TGTGCCATCAGTGAGTCCTCAGGGAGTTTGGAAAAACTGTTTTTT. It yields the protein CAISESSGSLEKLFF.

Note on this clonotype: It may be a read error: a sequence one base away is much more abundant. This rearrangement joins TRBV24-1 to TRBJ1-2; D remains unclear. V lost 4 bases to trimming and J lost 2 bases, with 7 bases between them. This CDR3 contains 13 residues. Germline V gene lookup returns CDR1 KGHDR and CDR2 SFDVKD. The CDR3 nucleotides are TGTGCCACCAGTGAGTGGCTGAACTATGGCTACACCTTC. Translating it yields CATSEWLNYGYTF.

The V gene is TRBV2, the J gene TRBJ1-4, with D perhaps TRBD1 (5 bases). Germline loops: CDR1 SNHLY, CDR2 FYNNEI. V was pared by 4 bases and J by 4 bases, with 7 bases between. CDR3 length: 13 residues. The CDR3 loop is CASSAGRNEKLFF. The CDR3 coding sequence is TGTGCCAGCAGTGCGGGACGTAATGAAAAACTGTTTTTT.

This clonotype showed up many times. This chain uses TRBV15 with TRBJ1-4, with TRBD1 as a possible D gene (5 bases). With 3 bases removed from V and 4 bases from J, the gap between germline ends came to 12 bases. CDR1 is LNHNV, CDR2 YYDKDF, per germline (reference sequence). This CDR3 spans 15 amino acids. CDR3 amino acids: CATSRTVLNNEKLFF. CDR3 DNA sequence: TGTGCCACCAGCAGGACAGTTTTGAATAATGAAAAACTGTTTTTT.

The J gene is TRBJ1-6, the V gene TRBV19, with D possibly matching TRBD1 (5 bases). CDR1 is LNHDA and CDR2 is SQIVND in the germline V gene (reference sequence). Trimming took off 3 bases at V and 7 bases at J, with 16 bases between the two ends. This CDR3 is built from 16 residues. This chain's CDR3 is CASSIGYGGENSPLHF. DNA of the CDR3: TGTGCCAGTAGTATTGGGTACGGAGGGGAAAATTCACCCCTCCACTTT.

This clonotype was seen a few times. The V and J genes are TRBV9 and TRBJ2-7, with 9 bases that match TRBD1. Germline values: CDR1 SGDLS, CDR2 YYNGEE. Trimming at V came to 0 bases and at J to 5 bases, leaving 6 bases not matched to a gene. The CDR3 is made up of 15 amino acids. DNA of the CDR3: TGTGCCAGCAGCGTAGGAGGGACAGGGTCAAACGAGCAGTACTTC. Its translation: CASSVGGTGSNEQYF.

This clonotype was seen a handful of times. The chain has TRBV5-1 and TRBJ1-5, with a tentative D call TRBD1 (6 bases). Trimming left V 0 bases short and J 0 bases short, with 10 bases between. Looked up from germline, CDR1 is SGHRS and CDR2 is YFSETQ. CDR3 length equals 16 residues. Written as DNA, the CDR3 is TGCGCCAGCAGCTTGGACAGGGTCGATAGCAATCAGCCCCAGCATTTT. Encoded protein: CASSLDRVDSNQPQHF.

With regard to this clonotype: A junction end diverges from the germline sequence, so it may reflect a read error. The rearrangement links TRBV12-3 or TRBV12-4 to TRBJ1-1; D is ambiguous. This CDR3 spans 13 amino acids. The CDR3 DNA sequence: TGTGCCGGCAGTGAAAACCCGGGCACTGAAGCTTTCTTT. This encodes CAGSENPGTEAFF.

The V and J genes are TRBV7-8 and TRBJ1-5; 8 bases map to TRBD1. V dropped 6 bases and J dropped 4; count of bases not matched to a gene: 8. The CDR3 extends over 15 amino acids. The germline CDR1 and CDR2 sequences are SGHVS and FQNEAQ. The CDR3 here is CASRQTGVGNQPQHF. The CDR3 DNA is TGTGCCAGCAGACAGACAGGGGTGGGTAATCAGCCCCAGCATTTT.

The chain combines TRBV29-1 with TRBJ1-1; TRBD1 might be the D (5 bases). Germline V gene sequence: CDR1 SQVTM, CDR2 ANQGSEA. The CDR3 spans 14 residues. The CDR3 protein is CRDGDPAQASEAFF. The CDR3 DNA reads TGCAGAGATGGCGACCCGGCACAGGCCTCTGAAGCTTTCTTT.

This clonotype was seen once. The chain carries TRBV7-9 and TRBJ2-5; TRBD1 or TRBD2 may be the D gene (6 bases each). The CDR3 runs to 15 residues. The germline V gene encodes CDR1 SEHNR and CDR2 FQNEAQ (reference sequence). V was pared by 1 base and J by 2 bases, with 11 bases between. CDR3 loop: CASSLEGGGQETQYF. CDR3 sequence (DNA): TGTGCCAGCAGCTTAGAAGGAGGGGGTCAAGAGACCCAGTACTTC.

The chain couples TRBV20-1 to TRBJ2-2; 7 bases agree with TRBD1. The V segment lost 2 bases and the J segment 1 base; nucleotides outside the gene matches: 4. Germline assignment: CDR1 DFQATT and CDR2 SNEGSKA (reference sequence). The CDR3 is 15 residues long. The CDR3 region has the DNA TGCAGTGCTAGAAAGACAGGGCTGAACACCGGGGAGCTGTTTTTT. Its translation is CSARKTGLNTGELFF.

The chain combines TRBV11-2 with TRBJ1-1, with D unresolved. The CDR3 has 16 residues. Germline CDR1 SGHAT, CDR2 FQNNGV. Trimming cost V 4 bases and J 3 bases, with 18 bases left between them. CDR3 in DNA: TGTGCCAGCAGCTCCCCCTGGCCGGGGAGAGACACTGAAGCTTTCTTT. It translates to CASSSPWPGRDTEAFF.

This clonotype has just a few counts. V and J are TRBV19 and TRBJ1-5; the match to TRBD1 covers 9 bases. The CDR3 sequence is 15 residues long. V lost 0 bases to trimming and J lost 9 bases; unmatched junction nucleotides: 6. Germline assignment: CDR1 LNHDA and CDR2 SQIVND (reference sequence). DNA for the CDR3: TGTGCCAGTAGTATAGAGGGACAGGGACTGGTGCCCCAGCATTTT. Amino acid sequence: CASSIEGQGLVPQHF. Using reference TRBV19 and TRBJ1-5 for the parts outside the CDR3, the full variable domain is DGGITQSPKYLFRKEGQNVTLSCEQNLNHDAMYWYRQDPGQGLRLIYYSQIVNDFQKGDIAEGYSVSREKKESFPLTVTSAQKNPTAFYLCASSIEGQGLVPQHFGDGTRLSIL.

J is TRBJ1-5 and V is TRBV19; D is undetermined. This CDR3 is built from 12 residues. V was pared by 6 bases and J by 9 bases, with 12 bases between. Looked up from germline, CDR1 is LNHDA and CDR2 is SQIVND (reference sequence). In DNA, the CDR3 is TGTGCCAGTAGACCTGGGTGGTGGCCCCAGCATTTT. This encodes CASRPGWWPQHF. The complete variable domain, with remaining parts taken from reference TRBV19 and TRBJ1-5, reads DGGITQSPKYLFRKEGQNVTLSCEQNLNHDAMYWYRQDPGQGLRLIYYSQIVNDFQKGDIAEGYSVSREKKESFPLTVTSAQKNPTAFYLCASRPGWWPQHFGDGTRLSIL.

This clonotype has a handful of counts. The V call is TRBV9, the J call TRBJ1-3, with TRBD1 matching 7 bases. Germline V gives CDR1 SGDLS, CDR2 YYNGEE. CDR3 length: 15 residues. The V gene end was trimmed by 0 bases and the J gene end by 4 bases; junction bases not matched to a gene: 4. CDR3 residues: CASSVGGTAGNTIYF. CDR3 in DNA: TGTGCCAGCAGCGTAGGGGGGACAGCCGGAAACACCATATATTTT.

This clonotype came up many times. The rearrangement uses TRBV15 and TRBJ2-7, with a weak D call TRBD2 (5 bases). The CDR3 contains 15 residues. Deletions cut 0 bases from V and 1 base from J, with 10 bases between. Germline CDR1 LNHNV, CDR2 YYDKDF (reference sequence). For the CDR3, the DNA is TGTGCCACCAGCAGAGAGGCCAGAGGGTCCTACGAGCAGTACTTC. Translation gives CATSREARGSYEQYF.

The table lists this clonotype with a few counts. The rearrangement links TRBV20-1 to TRBJ1-1; D possibly corresponds to TRBD1 (6 bases). Germline-derived CDR1 and CDR2 are DFQATT and SNEGSKA (reference sequence). The CDR3 is made up of 14 amino acids. Trimming shortened V by 0 bases and J by 0 bases, and 8 bases separated the two germline ends. This CDR3 is CSARERGVNTEAFF. CDR3 nucleotides: TGCAGTGCTAGAGAGAGGGGGGTGAACACTGAAGCTTTCTTT.

V usage is TRBV2 and J usage is TRBJ2-7; D is uncertain. V was clipped by 4 bases and J by 0 bases, with 10 bases between them. This CDR3 has 14 amino acids. Germline V CDR1 and CDR2: SNHLY, FYNNEI. This CDR3 reads CASSARRSSYEQYF. In DNA form, the CDR3 reads TGTGCCAGCAGTGCTAGGCGGAGCTCCTACGAGCAGTACTTC.

A few counts support this clonotype. The V and J genes are TRBV7-6 and TRBJ2-1; D is possibly TRBD1 or TRBD2 (5 bases each). The CDR3 runs to 11 residues. V lost 1 base to trimming and J lost 13 bases, with 8 bases between them. Germline CDR1 and CDR2: SGHVS and FNYEAQ. The CDR3 nucleotides are TGTGCCAGCAGCTTAGGTGGGACCCAGTTCTTC. This gives the protein CASSLGGTQFF.

The chain combines TRBV29-1 with TRBJ1-6; D possibly corresponds to TRBD1 (5 bases). CDR3 length: 13 residues. Germline V gene sequence: CDR1 SQVTM, CDR2 ANQGSEA. Between the trimmed V and J ends, which lost 5 bases and 8 bases, there was a span of 13 bases. The CDR3 nucleotides read TGCAGCGTTACCCTCGACAGAGATTCACCCCTCCACTTT. Protein: CSVTLDRDSPLHF.

In this sample, this clonotype turned up many times. The chain links TRBV10-3 to TRBJ1-1; D gene ambiguous. The length of the CDR3 is 13 residues. V was pared by 4 bases and J by 9 bases, with 15 bases between. CDR1 and CDR2 (germline): ENHRY, SYGVKD. The CDR3 DNA sequence: TGTGCCATCAGTGTGAGCGACGCGTCTCAAGCTTTCTTT. Amino acids: CAISVSDASQAFF.

This clonotype was detected ten times or more. CDR3: CATSKGTDFYGYTF. The CDR3 coding sequence is TGTGCCACCAGCAAAGGGACAGATTTCTATGGCTACACCTTC. The chain employs TRBV24-1 and TRBJ1-2; 7 positions agree with TRBD1. CDR1 is KGHDR, CDR2 SFDVKD, per germline. The CDR3 covers 14 residues. Trimming at V came to 7 bases and at J to 4 bases, leaving 8 bases not matched to a gene.

The rearrangement joins TRBV11-2 to TRBJ1-2; the D gene is possibly TRBD1 (6 bases). This CDR3 region has 14 residues. The V gene's germline CDR1 is SGHAT and CDR2 FQNNGV. The V and J ends lost 5 bases and 6 bases respectively, with 16 bases between them. The CDR3 sequence: CASSVERGAHGYTF. The CDR3 coding sequence is TGTGCCAGCAGCGTTGAGCGGGGGGCGCATGGCTACACCTTC. The full variable domain, completed using reference TRBV11-2 and TRBJ1-2, is EAGVAQSPRYKIIEKRQSVAFWCNPISGHATLYWYQQILGQGPKLLIQFQNNGVVDDSQLPKDRFSAERLKGVDSTLKIQPAKLEDSAVYLCASSVERGAHGYTFGSGTRLTVV.

The chain links TRBV20-1 to TRBJ2-5, with D possibly TRBD1 on 6 matching bases. The germline gives CDR1 DFQATT, CDR2 SNEGSKA (reference sequence). This CDR3 comprises 14 residues. Trimming took 6 bases from V and 5 from J, leaving 19 bases between them. CDR3 in DNA: TGCAGTGCCAGCAGTTACAGGGCTCGGGAGACCCAGTACTTC. Amino acid sequence: CSASSYRARETQYF.

This clonotype was found a few times. The V and J genes are TRBV7-8 and TRBJ1-3; a possible D gene is TRBD1 (6 bases). Trimming pared 3 bases from V and 1 base from J, leaving 22 bases between. Germline-derived CDR1 and CDR2 are SGHVS and FQNEAQ. The CDR3 is made up of 19 amino acids. The CDR3 reads CASSLIDPLTGSSGNTIYF. CDR3 nucleotides: TGTGCCAGCAGCTTGATCGACCCCTTGACAGGTTCTTCTGGAAACACCATATATTTT. Together with reference TRBV7-8 and TRBJ1-3, the CDR3 gives the full variable domain: GAGVSQSPRYKVAKRGQDVALRCDPISGHVSLFWYQQALGQGPEFLTYFQNEAQLDKSGLPSDRFFAERPEGSVSTLKIQRTQQEDSAVYLCASSLIDPLTGSSGNTIYFGEGSWLTVV.

This clonotype was observed a few times. This chain uses TRBV7-9 with TRBJ1-3; TRBD1 aligns across 12 bases. From germline, CDR1 is SEHNR and CDR2 FQNEAQ (reference sequence). CDR3 length: 16 residues. V was clipped by 1 base and J by 4 bases; unmatched bases: 2. CDR3 residues: CASSLGDRGRGNTIYF. In nucleotides, the CDR3 is TGTGCCAGCAGCTTAGGGGACAGGGGGCGAGGAAACACCATATATTTT.